This TCR beta chain came from a study of regulatory T cells in long-lasting Graves disease. Study information: Antithyroid drugs had been given to newly diagnosed Graves' patients for under 3 months.

Building the TCR beta libraries relied on iRepertoire HTBI primers, and CDR3 regions underwent Arm-PCR. TCRdb recomputed calls from the multiplex PCR reads with MiXCR, one row per CDR3 protein. This table holds 400,000 to 500,000 distinct CDR3 sequences, over 14% found once. This clonotype was counted at least ten times. Germline assignment: CDR1 SGHTA and CDR2 FQGTGA. J gave up 1 base and V 3 bases, and 4 bases lay outside the gene matches. This CDR3 comprises 16 residues. Time point indicated: newly diagnosed GD, antithyroid drugs for less than 3 months. The authors made the TCR library using RNA they extracted from PBMCs. American Thyroid Association guidelines defined Graves' disease diagnosis. These data also formed part of another study, on T cells in Graves' hyperthyroidism and ophthalmopathy. From that study: Among thyroid clonotypes expanded above 0.001, most also appeared in blood.

The material sequenced was peripheral blood mononuclear cells (PBMCs), taken at new diagnosis, from a patient treated with antithyroid drugs. The chain has TRBV7-3 and TRBJ2-5; 11 nucleotides agree with TRBD2. The sequence was collected from a woman aged 40 to 50 with Graves disease. The CDR3: CASSFTSGSGQETQYF. The CDR3 DNA is TGTGCCAGCAGCTTTACTAGCGGGAGCGGCCAAGAGACCCAGTACTTC. Full variable domain (remainder filled in from reference TRBV7-3 and TRBJ2-5): GAGVSQTPSNKVTEKGKYVELRCDPISGHTALYWYRQSLGQGPEFLIYFQGTGAADDSGLPNDRFFAVRPEGSVSTLKIQRTERGDSAVYLCASSFTSGSGQETQYFGPGTRLLVL.